Below are 25 T cell receptor beta chains sequenced from a single sample in a study of blood T cell repertoires in COVID-19. TCRdb keeps only in-frame clones here, not all; method: immunoSEQ multiplex PCR. This table has over 200,000 clones, around 80% appearing once. Sequenced sample: peripheral blood. The source of these receptors is a man aged 40-49 years who had recovered from COVID-19.

The chain uses TRBV7-8 and TRBJ1-5, with 7 nucleotides matching TRBD1. Germline V gene data show CDR1 as SGHVS and CDR2 as FQNEAQ. The CDR3 extends over 15 amino acids. V lost 3 bases and J lost 5; bases outside the gene matches: 7. The CDR3 is CASSFEGQTYQPQHF. The DNA for the CDR3 is TGTGCCAGCAGCTTCGAGGGACAGACCTATCAGCCCCAGCATTTT.

Of note for this clone: Sequence at one end of the junction differs from germline and may be a read error. The genes are TRBV7-7 and TRBJ2-1; TRBD1 agrees at 10 bases. This CDR3 contains 14 residues. The germline gives CDR1 SSHAT, CDR2 FNYEAQ (reference sequence). The CDR3 sequence: CASSALGTGDEQFF. The DNA for the CDR3 is TGTGCTAGCAGCGCGTTGGGGACAGGGGATGAGCAGTTCTTC. The full variable domain, rest sourced from reference TRBV7-7 and TRBJ2-1, is GAGVSQSPRYKVTKRGQDVTLRCDPISSHATLYWYQQALGQGPEFLTYFNYEAQPDKSGLPSDRFSAERPEGSISTLTIQRTEQRDSAMYRCASSALGTGDEQFFGPGTRLTVL.

The chain combines TRBV14 with TRBJ1-1; D is undetermined. Trimming took 4 bases from V and 3 from J, leaving 18 bases between them. The germline V gene encodes CDR1 SGHDN and CDR2 FVKESK. CDR3 length equals 16 residues. The CDR3 region is CASSPHGGSADTEAFF. CDR3 in DNA: TGTGCCAGCAGCCCACACGGAGGGAGCGCCGACACTGAAGCTTTCTTT. Variable domain in full (rest from reference TRBV14 and TRBJ1-1): EAGVTQFPSHSVIEKGQTVTLRCDPISGHDNLYWYRRVMGKEIKFLLHFVKESKQDESGMPNNRFLAERTGGTYSTLKVQPAELEDSGVYFCASSPHGGSADTEAFFGQGTRLTVV.

A few counts support this clone. The rearrangement uses TRBV19 and TRBJ2-2; 8 nucleotides align to TRBD2. The CDR3 consists of 17 residues. The germline V gene encodes CDR1 LNHDA and CDR2 SQIVND (reference sequence). With 3 bases clipped from V and 3 bases from J, the junction kept 9 bases outside the gene matches. CDR3 in DNA: TGTGCCAGTAGTATCTTCTCGGGGGGGTTCTACACCGGGGAGCTGTTTTTT. As protein: CASSIFSGGFYTGELFF.

V and J are TRBV6-2 or TRBV6-3 and TRBJ1-3; D remains ambiguous. Germline CDR1 reads MNHEY; CDR2 reads SVGEGT. V was cut by 5 bases and J by 0 bases, with 5 bases left in between. The CDR3 extends over 13 amino acids. Written as DNA, the CDR3 is TGTGCCAGCAGTCCATCCTCTGGAAACACCATATATTTT. This translates into CASSPSSGNTIYF.

The table lists this clone with a few counts. This sequence joins TRBV4-1 and TRBJ1-5, with D perhaps matching TRBD1 (5 bases). Germline V lookup: CDR1 MGHRA, CDR2 YSYEKL. Trimming removed 1 base from V and 0 bases from J, with 10 bases in between. There are 16 residues in the CDR3. CDR3 protein: CASSQGRAYSNQPQHF. CDR3 bases: TGCGCCAGCAGCCAAGGCAGGGCTTATAGCAATCAGCCCCAGCATTTT.

CDR3 in DNA: TGCGCCAGCAGCCGCCTGACAGGGGACTACACCGGGGAGCTGTTTTTT. Protein product: CASSRLTGDYTGELFF. J is TRBJ2-2 and V is TRBV4-3; 8 nucleotides line up with TRBD1. V was clipped by 4 bases and J by 3 bases; unmatched bases: 7. Germline assignment: CDR1 LGHNA and CDR2 YSLEER. The CDR3 has 16 residues.

V usage is TRBV6-2 or TRBV6-3 and J usage is TRBJ2-7; maybe TRBD2 (5 bases). Trimming left V 6 bases short and J 2 bases short, with 14 bases between. The CDR3 runs 14 residues. Germline CDR1 MNHEY, CDR2 SVGEGT. The DNA for the CDR3 is TGTGCCAGCAGCGAACTAGGCATCGCCTACGAGCAGTACTTC. This gives the protein CASSELGIAYEQYF.

This rearrangement joins TRBV5-6 to TRBJ2-7, with D possibly being TRBD2 (5 bases). Germline lookup yields CDR1 SGHDT and CDR2 YYEEEE. V was cut by 4 bases and J by 2 bases, with 10 bases left in between. The CDR3 runs to 13 residues. CDR3: CASSVRGAYEQYF. The CDR3 nucleotides read TGTGCCAGCAGCGTCCGGGGAGCCTACGAGCAGTACTTC.

CDR3 region: CASSLAWVQGGVYEQYF. The CDR3 region has the DNA TGTGCCAGCAGCTTGGCGTGGGTGCAGGGAGGCGTCTACGAGCAGTACTTC. V is TRBV5-6 and J is TRBJ2-7; D is possibly TRBD2 (6 bases). The CDR3 sequence is 17 residues long. The germline gives CDR1 SGHDT, CDR2 YYEEEE. Trimming pared 0 bases from V and 3 bases from J, leaving 19 bases between. Full variable domain (missing parts from reference TRBV5-6 and TRBJ2-7): DAGVTQSPTHLIKTRGQQVTLRCSPKSGHDTVSWYQQALGQGPQFIFQYYEEEERQRGNFPDRFSGHQFPNYSSELNVNALLLGDSALYLCASSLAWVQGGVYEQYFGPGTRLTVT.

This clone was counted a few times. The rearrangement uses TRBV19 and TRBJ2-5, with unresolved D. Germline assignment: CDR1 LNHDA and CDR2 SQIVND (reference sequence). Trimming pared 3 bases from V and 2 bases from J, leaving 4 bases between. This CDR3 spans 12 amino acids. The CDR3 region is CASSISQETQYF. CDR3 coding DNA: TGTGCCAGTAGTATCAGTCAAGAGACCCAGTACTTC.

This chain connects TRBV24-1 to TRBJ2-2, with D uncertain. The V and J ends lost 3 bases and 4 bases respectively, with 8 bases between them. This CDR3 has 14 residues. CDR1 is KGHDR and CDR2 is SFDVKD in the germline V gene. CDR3 in amino acids: CATSDPVTTGELFF. Written as DNA, the CDR3 is TGTGCCACCAGTGATCCGGTTACCACCGGGGAGCTGTTTTTT.

This chain joins TRBV14 and TRBJ1-1; tentative D call: TRBD1 (6 bases). The V gene's germline CDR1 is SGHDN and CDR2 FVKESK. The CDR3 totals 17 residues. V lost 3 bases to trimming and J lost 3 bases, with 20 bases between them. The CDR3 bases are TGTGCCAGCAGCCAGGGGTCTTTAGGGACAATGCACACTGAAGCTTTCTTT. Translation gives CASSQGSLGTMHTEAFF. Variable domain in full (rest from reference TRBV14 and TRBJ1-1): EAGVTQFPSHSVIEKGQTVTLRCDPISGHDNLYWYRRVMGKEIKFLLHFVKESKQDESGMPNNRFLAERTGGTYSTLKVQPAELEDSGVYFCASSQGSLGTMHTEAFFGQGTRLTVV.

This clone was observed once. The chain employs TRBV19 and TRBJ1-1; D may be TRBD1 (5 bases). Trimming removed 4 bases at V and 2 bases at J, with 14 bases between. In germline, CDR1 is LNHDA, CDR2 SQIVND (reference sequence). The CDR3 covers 15 residues. CDR3 bases: TGTGCCAGTAGTAGAGGACGGAGGGGAAACACTGAAGCTTTCTTT. Its protein is CASSRGRRGNTEAFF.

The sample holds many counts of this clone. The V and J genes are TRBV19 and TRBJ1-6; D is uncertain. CDR1 and CDR2 (germline): LNHDA, SQIVND (reference sequence). V lost 8 bases and J lost 5, with 10 bases in between. The CDR3 runs 13 residues. DNA of the CDR3: TGTGCCAGTTTGCGGGCTAATAATTCACCCCTCCACTTT. It encodes CASLRANNSPLHF.

A single count supports this clone. The chain uses TRBV7-8 and TRBJ1-4; D perhaps matches TRBD1 (6 bases). Deletions cut 5 bases from V and 8 bases from J, with 15 bases between. Germline V CDR1 and CDR2: SGHVS, FQNEAQ. The CDR3 runs 14 residues. In nucleotides, the CDR3 is TGTGCCAGCAGCCCGAGGGGTCAGGGGGAAAAACTGTTTTTT. This translates into CASSPRGQGEKLFF.

DNA for the CDR3: TGTGCCTGGAATACAGGGGTTGGGGAAAAACTGTTTTTT. It is translated as CAWNTGVGEKLFF. The chain couples TRBV30 to TRBJ1-4; 7 bases match TRBD1. This CDR3 spans 13 amino acids. In germline, CDR1 is GTSNPN, CDR2 SVGIG (reference sequence). With 4 bases clipped from V and 8 bases from J, the junction kept 7 bases outside the gene matches.

The rearrangement uses TRBV5-1 and TRBJ2-7; D is perhaps TRBD1 (6 bases). CDR3 length: 15 amino acids. Trimming stripped 0 bases from V and 0 bases from J, with 10 bases between. The germline V gene has CDR1 SGHRS and CDR2 YFSETQ. CDR3 bases: TGCGCCAGCAGCTTGGTAACAGGGCCCTCCTACGAGCAGTACTTC. Protein sequence: CASSLVTGPSYEQYF. Complete variable domain (other parts from reference TRBV5-1 and TRBJ2-7): KAGVTQTPRYLIKTRGQQVTLSCSPISGHRSVSWYQQTPGQGLQFLFEYFSETQRNKGNFPGRFSGRQFSNSRSEMNVSTLELGDSALYLCASSLVTGPSYEQYFGPGTRLTVT.

This chain uses TRBV18 with TRBJ1-2; 11 positions agree with TRBD1. The ends lost 2 bases at V and 1 base at J; junction bases unmatched: 6. This CDR3 spans 17 amino acids. Germline V gene sequence: CDR1 KGHSH, CDR2 LQKENI. Here the CDR3 DNA reads TGTGCCAGCTCACCATCCGGACAGGGGGCCTTTAACTATGGCTACACCTTC. It translates to CASSPSGQGAFNYGYTF.

The chain has TRBV11-2 and TRBJ2-6, with a possible D match to TRBD1 (5 bases). Per the germline V gene, CDR1 is SGHAT and CDR2 is FQNNGV. V lost 5 bases and J lost 3, with 8 bases in between. This CDR3 is 14 amino acids long. The CDR3: CASSQDSGANVLTF. The DNA for the CDR3 is TGTGCCAGCAGCCAAGACAGTGGGGCCAACGTCCTGACTTTC.

To note about this clone: A single base separates this from a much larger clone, so it may be a read error. CDR3 bases: TGCGCCAGCAGCTCCTACACCGCGGAAGCTTTCACAGATACGCAGTATTTT. Its translation is CASSSYTAEAFTDTQYF. J is TRBJ2-3 and V is TRBV4-1; D gene unclear. The CDR3 extends over 17 amino acids. V lost 5 bases to trimming and J lost 2 bases, with 20 bases between them. Germline loops: CDR1 MGHRA, CDR2 YSYEKL.

This clone appeared a single time. J is TRBJ2-1 and V is TRBV6-5; no definite D call. The germline V and J ends were trimmed by 6 bases and 8 bases, with 8 bases remaining between them. Germline CDR1 and CDR2: MNHEY and SVGAGI. The CDR3 loop spans 11 amino acids. The CDR3 DNA reads TGTGCCAGCAGCTCCTCCCATGAGCAGTTCTTC. It codes for CASSSSHEQFF.

The chain combines TRBV3-1 (or the pseudogene TRBV3-2) with TRBJ1-1; perhaps TRBD1 as D (6 bases). This CDR3 is 15 amino acids long. The V gene lost 1 base and the J gene lost 5 bases, with 14 bases spanning the gap. Germline V gene data show CDR1 as LGHDT and CDR2 as YNNKEL (reference sequence). CDR3 nucleotides: TGTGCCAGCAGCCAAGTCAGGGGTTTCGGAACTGAAGCTTTCTTT. It specifies CASSQVRGFGTEAFF.

This clone was found a few times. The CDR3, as DNA: TGTGCCAGCAGCCAAGCCGGGGTGGGAGTCGAGCAGTACTTC. This sequence encodes CASSQAGVGVEQYF. This chain links TRBV3-1 (or the pseudogene TRBV3-2) with TRBJ2-7, with D possibly being TRBD2 (5 bases). The CDR3 totals 14 residues. The ends were cut back, 1 base at V and 6 bases at J, with 13 bases in the middle. CDR1 is LGHDT and CDR2 is YNNKEL in the germline V gene (reference sequence).

The chain joins TRBV27 to TRBJ1-2, with a possible D match to TRBD1 (6 bases). The CDR3 loop spans 14 amino acids. Trimming removed 5 bases from V and 4 bases from J, with 14 bases in between. Germline CDR1 reads MNHEY; CDR2 reads SMNVEV (reference sequence). Here the CDR3 reads CASSLNRVVYGYTF. In DNA, the CDR3 is TGTGCCAGCAGTCTGAACAGGGTCGTCTATGGCTACACCTTC.